The source of this TCR beta chain is a study of human T cells and chemical hapten exposure. General study findings and limits: Compared to controls, expanded TCRs made significantly more large clusters of similar CDR3s.

Time point reported: patch test 2, 6 weeks after DPC sensitization. Noted treatment: therapeutic diphenylcyclopropenone sensitization with weekly scalp DPC. Every donor had alopecia and was 18 to 70 years old; all were suitable for DPC. The CDR3 loop spans 16 amino acids. J gave up 2 bases and V 6 bases, and 10 bases lay outside the gene matches. In its sample, this clonotype was seen many times. The antigen remains unidentified. One entry per CDR3 protein, called by TCRdb with MiXCR from the RACE reads. The sample lists roughly 150,000 distinct CDR3 sequences; 12% were seen once. Sequenced here: whole blood, sampled in connection with sensitization to the hapten diphenylcyclopropenone (DPC). The sequence derives from a woman between 45 and 65 years old with alopecia areata. Some clones in this sample may be carry-over from other donors' samples. The chain joins TRBV12-3 or TRBV12-4 to TRBJ2-1, with 7 bases aligning to TRBD2. In nucleotides, the CDR3 is TGTGCCAGCAGCCCATTTAGCGGGTCCACCTACAATGAGCAGTTCTTC. This gives the protein CASSPFSGSTYNEQFF.